A selection of T cell receptor beta chains follows, all from one sample in a study of monozygotic twins with inflammatory bowel disease. TCRdb reprocessed the 5' RACE reads and keeps a single row for each CDR3 protein, giving no DNA. Its table lists about 110,000 distinct CDR3 sequences. The specimen sequenced was blood. These receptors all stem from a human donor with ulcerative colitis or Crohn's disease, or a healthy co-twin of an affected twin (not recorded which). Both conserved end residues are part of each CDR3.

j_call v_call cdr3_aa
TRBJ2-1 TRBV5-1 CASSSEKYSSYNEQFF
TRBJ2-7 TRBV5-1 CASGELGARYEQYF
TRBJ2-5 TRBV4-3 CASSQVSGETQYF
TRBJ1-5 TRBV5-5 CASSLDRFNQPQHF
TRBJ1-2 TRBV7-6 CASSYSSGTGVGYGYTF
TRBJ2-2 TRBV5-1 CASSPQLAGVNTGELFF
TRBJ2-7 TRBV28 CASNQAGHYEQYF
TRBJ1-2 TRBV12-3/TRBV12-4 CASSRDRAPLHGYTF
TRBJ2-2 TRBV28 CASSLPLGQGTGELFF
TRBJ1-2 TRBV5-6 CASSKGYGYTF
TRBJ2-1 TRBV27 CASSLFPGRGYEQFF
TRBJ1-1 TRBV29-1 CSGGGGGNTEAFF
TRBJ1-3 TRBV20-1 CSARQGRNSGNTIYF
TRBJ2-7 TRBV21-1 CASSKEHQRSLNSYEQYF
TRBJ1-6 TRBV5-6 CASSFAGSSYNSPLHF
TRBJ2-1 TRBV29-1 CSVWTSGSGNNEQFF
TRBJ2-1 TRBV11-1 CASSTGLAGENLYNEQFF
TRBJ2-1 TRBV4-3 CASSQEYPRDNEQFF
TRBJ2-7 TRBV29-1 CSVELQGGTYEQYF
TRBJ2-2 TRBV5-1 CASSFPSGRSKRGGELFF
TRBJ2-1 TRBV5-1 CASSGGYNEQFF
TRBJ1-1 TRBV5-1 CASSLFSTGDTEAFF
TRBJ2-1 TRBV15 CATSREWGGESYNEQFF
TRBJ1-1 TRBV5-1 CASSFDRGEAFF
TRBJ1-6 TRBV4-2 CASSQESISLYNSPLHF
TRBJ2-1 TRBV15 CATSRDLGRRYNEQFF
TRBJ2-1 TRBV7-8 CASSPLDGRGGNEQFF
TRBJ2-7 TRBV4-3 CASSLIYTSRPAYEQYF
TRBJ2-7 TRBV7-2 CASSLDRGDEQYF
TRBJ2-2 TRBV28 CASSFGYINTGELFF
TRBJ2-1 TRBV6-2/TRBV6-3 CASSTVYNEQFF
TRBJ1-5 TRBV18 CASSPAGSGSQPQHF
TRBJ2-2 TRBV4-2 CASSQAGGRTIF
TRBJ2-1 TRBV20-1 CSASPGYSYNEQFF
TRBJ2-7 TRBV5-1 CASSGLASNSYEQYF
TRBJ2-1 TRBV9 CASSPDPRPYNEQFF
TRBJ2-2 TRBV7-2 CASSLAGTSAGELFF
TRBJ2-3 TRBV6-5 CASRLGQATDTQYF
TRBJ1-2 TRBV28 CASSLQGHGYTF
TRBJ2-5 TRBV29-1 CSVDSGQGQETQYF
TRBJ2-6 TRBV5-1 CASSLGFDVLSGANVLTF
TRBJ2-3 TRBV5-5 CASSWTTGLGRGDTQYF
TRBJ1-2 TRBV29-1 CSVDRDTGGYTF
TRBJ2-7 TRBV29-1 CSVVGYSYEQYF
TRBJ2-2 TRBV20-1 CSARRQGVGTGELFF
TRBJ2-5 TRBV19 CASSPTSGDGETQYF
TRBJ2-5 TRBV7-2 CASGFEGQETQYF
TRBJ2-2 TRBV6-2/TRBV6-3 CASRGGHRDTGELFF
TRBJ2-7 TRBV30 CAWRPDQPNDEQYF
TRBJ2-5 TRBV12-3/TRBV12-4 CASRRGETQYF
TRBJ2-3 TRBV5-1 CASSYGQGPSTDTQYF
TRBJ2-4 TRBV7-2 CASSATGTVANIQYF
TRBJ2-1 TRBV2 CASRLAGSYNEQFF
TRBJ2-5 TRBV24-1 CATSDLGLAEFGTQYF
TRBJ2-1 TRBV20-1 CSADLADTYNEQFF
TRBJ2-7 TRBV4-1 CASSPTRLISYEQYF
TRBJ2-7 TRBV20-1 CSAMTSPDYEQYF
TRBJ1-2 TRBV7-9 CAIPMGSNYGYTF
TRBJ2-3 TRBV7-3 CASKGGNTDTQYF